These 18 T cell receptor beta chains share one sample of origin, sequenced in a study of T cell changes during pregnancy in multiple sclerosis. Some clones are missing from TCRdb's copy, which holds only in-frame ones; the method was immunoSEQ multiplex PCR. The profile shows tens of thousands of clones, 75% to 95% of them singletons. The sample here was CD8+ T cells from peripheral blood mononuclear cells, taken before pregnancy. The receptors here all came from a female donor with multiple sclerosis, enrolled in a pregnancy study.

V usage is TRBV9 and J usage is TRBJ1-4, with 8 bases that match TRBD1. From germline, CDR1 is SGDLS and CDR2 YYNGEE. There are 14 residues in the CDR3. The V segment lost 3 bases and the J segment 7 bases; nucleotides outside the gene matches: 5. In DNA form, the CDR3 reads TGTGCCAGCAGCGCGACAGGGGCAGGTGAAAAACTGTTTTTT. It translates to CASSATGAGEKLFF.

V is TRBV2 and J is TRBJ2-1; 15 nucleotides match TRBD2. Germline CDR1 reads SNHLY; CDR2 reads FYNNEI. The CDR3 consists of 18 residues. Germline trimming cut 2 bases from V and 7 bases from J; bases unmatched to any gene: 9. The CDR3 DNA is TGTGCCAGCAGTGAAAATGGACTAGCGGGGGGGCCGGGTAATGAGCAGTTCTTC. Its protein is CASSENGLAGGPGNEQFF.

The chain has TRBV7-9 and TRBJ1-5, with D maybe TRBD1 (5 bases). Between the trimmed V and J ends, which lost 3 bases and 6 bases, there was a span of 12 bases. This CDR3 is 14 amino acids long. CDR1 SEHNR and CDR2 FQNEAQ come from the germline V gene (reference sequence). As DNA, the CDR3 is TGTGCCAGCAGCTTGGGGGGGTGGGGTCAGCCCCAGCATTTT. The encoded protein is CASSLGGWGQPQHF.

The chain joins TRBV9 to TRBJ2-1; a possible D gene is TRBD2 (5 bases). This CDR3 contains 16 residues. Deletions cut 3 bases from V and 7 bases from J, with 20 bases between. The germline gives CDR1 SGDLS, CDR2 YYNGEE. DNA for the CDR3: TGTGCCAGCAGCGGTGGATCACGGGGTAAGAATAATGAGCAGTTCTTC. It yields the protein CASSGGSRGKNNEQFF.

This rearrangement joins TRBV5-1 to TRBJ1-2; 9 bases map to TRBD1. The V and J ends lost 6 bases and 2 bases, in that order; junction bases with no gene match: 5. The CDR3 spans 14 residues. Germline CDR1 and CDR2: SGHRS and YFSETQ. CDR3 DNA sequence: TGCGCCAGCAACCCAGGGACAGGGAACTATGGCTACACCTTC. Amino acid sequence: CASNPGTGNYGYTF.

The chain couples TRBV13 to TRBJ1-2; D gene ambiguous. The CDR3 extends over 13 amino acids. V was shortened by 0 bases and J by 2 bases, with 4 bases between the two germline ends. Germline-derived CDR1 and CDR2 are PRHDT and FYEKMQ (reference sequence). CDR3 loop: CASSLGQNYGYTF. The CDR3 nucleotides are TGTGCCAGCAGCTTAGGGCAGAACTATGGCTACACCTTC. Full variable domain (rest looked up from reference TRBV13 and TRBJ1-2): AAGVIQSPRHLIKEKRETATLKCYPIPRHDTVYWYQQGPGQDPQFLISFYEKMQSDKGSIPDRFSAQQFSDYHSELNMSSLELGDSALYFCASSLGQNYGYTFGSGTRLTVV.

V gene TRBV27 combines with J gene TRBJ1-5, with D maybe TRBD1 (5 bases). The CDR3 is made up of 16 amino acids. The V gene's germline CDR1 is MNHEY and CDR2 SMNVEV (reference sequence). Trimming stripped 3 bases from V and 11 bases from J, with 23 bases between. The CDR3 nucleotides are TGTGCCAGCAGTTTTGGCGGACAAGACGTTTTCCGGGCCCAGCATTTT. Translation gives CASSFGGQDVFRAQHF.

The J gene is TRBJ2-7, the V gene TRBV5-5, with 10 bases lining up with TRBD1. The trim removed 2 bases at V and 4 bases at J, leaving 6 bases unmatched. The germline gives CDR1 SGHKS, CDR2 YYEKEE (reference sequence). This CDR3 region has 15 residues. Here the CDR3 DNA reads TGTGCCAGCAGCTTAGGGACAGGGGAGGGGTACGAGCAGTACTTC. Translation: CASSLGTGEGYEQYF.

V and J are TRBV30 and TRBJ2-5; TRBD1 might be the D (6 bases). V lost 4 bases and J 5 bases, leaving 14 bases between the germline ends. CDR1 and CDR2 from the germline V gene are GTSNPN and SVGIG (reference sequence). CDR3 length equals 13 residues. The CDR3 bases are TGTGCCTGGACCCAGGACAGATCGGAGACCCAGTACTTC. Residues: CAWTQDRSETQYF.

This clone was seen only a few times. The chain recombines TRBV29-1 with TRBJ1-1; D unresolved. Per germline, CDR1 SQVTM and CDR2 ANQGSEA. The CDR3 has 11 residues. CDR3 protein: CNVIMNTEAFF. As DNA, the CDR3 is TGCAACGTCATCATGAACACTGAAGCTTTCTTT.

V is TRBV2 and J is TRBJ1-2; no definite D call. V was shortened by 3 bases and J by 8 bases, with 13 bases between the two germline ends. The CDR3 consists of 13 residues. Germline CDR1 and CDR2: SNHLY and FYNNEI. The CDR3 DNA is TGTGCCAGCAGTGAGAGGTGGGTCGACGGCTACACCTTC. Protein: CASSERWVDGYTF.

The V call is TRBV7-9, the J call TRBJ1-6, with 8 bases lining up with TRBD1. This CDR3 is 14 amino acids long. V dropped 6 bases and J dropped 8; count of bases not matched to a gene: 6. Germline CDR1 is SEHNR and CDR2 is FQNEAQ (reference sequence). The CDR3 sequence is CASRGGQGDSPLHF. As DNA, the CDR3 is TGTGCCAGCAGGGGAGGACAGGGCGATTCACCCCTCCACTTT.

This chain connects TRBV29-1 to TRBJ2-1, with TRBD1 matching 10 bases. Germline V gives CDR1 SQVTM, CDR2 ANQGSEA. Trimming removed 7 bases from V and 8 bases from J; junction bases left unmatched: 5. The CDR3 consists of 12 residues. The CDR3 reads CSGRDRGYEQFF. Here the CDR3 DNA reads TGCAGCGGCCGGGACAGGGGCTATGAGCAGTTCTTC.

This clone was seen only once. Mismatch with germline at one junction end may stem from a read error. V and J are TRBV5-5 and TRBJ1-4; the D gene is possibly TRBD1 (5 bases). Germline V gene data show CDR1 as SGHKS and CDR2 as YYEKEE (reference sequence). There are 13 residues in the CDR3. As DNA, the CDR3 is TGTGCCAGCAGGTTGGACACAAATGAAAAACTGTTTTTT. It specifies CASRLDTNEKLFF.

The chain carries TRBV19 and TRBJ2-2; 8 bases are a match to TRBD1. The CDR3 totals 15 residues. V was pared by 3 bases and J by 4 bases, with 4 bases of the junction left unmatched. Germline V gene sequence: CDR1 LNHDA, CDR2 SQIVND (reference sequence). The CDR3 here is CASSMDREGTGELFF. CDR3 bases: TGTGCCAGTAGTATGGACAGGGAAGGCACCGGGGAGCTGTTTTTT. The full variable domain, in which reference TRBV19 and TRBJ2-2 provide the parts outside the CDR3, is DGGITQSPKYLFRKEGQNVTLSCEQNLNHDAMYWYRQDPGQGLRLIYYSQIVNDFQKGDIAEGYSVSREKKESFPLTVTSAQKNPTAFYLCASSMDREGTGELFFGEGSRLTVL.

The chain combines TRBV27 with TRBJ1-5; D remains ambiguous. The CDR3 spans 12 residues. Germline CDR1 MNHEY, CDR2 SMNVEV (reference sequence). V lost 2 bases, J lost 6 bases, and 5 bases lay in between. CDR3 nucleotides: TGTGCCAGCAGTTTAAGAGGTCAGCCCCAGCATTTT. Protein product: CASSLRGQPQHF.

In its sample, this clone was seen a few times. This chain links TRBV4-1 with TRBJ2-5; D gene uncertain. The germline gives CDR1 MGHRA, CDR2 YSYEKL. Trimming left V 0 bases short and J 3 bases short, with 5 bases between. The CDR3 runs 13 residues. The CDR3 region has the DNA TGCGCCAGCAGCCAAGATACAGAAGAGACCCAGTACTTC. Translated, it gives CASSQDTEETQYF.

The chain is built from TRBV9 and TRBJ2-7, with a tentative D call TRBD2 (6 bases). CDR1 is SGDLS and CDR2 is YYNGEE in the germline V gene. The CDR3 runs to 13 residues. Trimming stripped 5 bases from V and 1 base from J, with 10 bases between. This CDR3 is CASSDGGSYEQYF. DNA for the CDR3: TGTGCCAGCAGTGACGGGGGTTCCTACGAGCAGTACTTC.